The sequence of this T cell receptor (beta chain) was determined in a study of Graves' ophthalmopathy and Graves' hyperthyroidism. Study-level points and caveats: Appearing in blood as well were most expanded thyroid clonotypes above 0.001 frequency.

Amplifying from RNA transcripts, the study obtained TCR beta CDR3 regions. Second-round multiplex PCR came after first-round RT-PCR with HTBI primers. TCRdb ran MiXCR on the multiplex PCR reads and lists one entry per CDR3 protein. Found here are approximately 330,000 distinct CDR3 sequences, 15% to 20% of them singletons; the top ten hold roughly 12%. Trimming at V came to 5 bases and at J to 7 bases, leaving 14 bases not matched to a gene. The CDR3 covers 16 residues. This clonotype was recorded at least ten times. Its target is not known. The sequenced material came from peripheral blood. The receptor comes from an adult man with Graves' ophthalmopathy. The rearrangement links TRBV12-3 or TRBV12-4 to TRBJ1-2; 9 positions agree with TRBD1. The DNA of the CDR3 is TGTGCCAGCAGTCTAACGCGGACAGGGGTCCTGGGTGGCTACACCTTC. This sequence encodes CASSLTRTGVLGGYTF.